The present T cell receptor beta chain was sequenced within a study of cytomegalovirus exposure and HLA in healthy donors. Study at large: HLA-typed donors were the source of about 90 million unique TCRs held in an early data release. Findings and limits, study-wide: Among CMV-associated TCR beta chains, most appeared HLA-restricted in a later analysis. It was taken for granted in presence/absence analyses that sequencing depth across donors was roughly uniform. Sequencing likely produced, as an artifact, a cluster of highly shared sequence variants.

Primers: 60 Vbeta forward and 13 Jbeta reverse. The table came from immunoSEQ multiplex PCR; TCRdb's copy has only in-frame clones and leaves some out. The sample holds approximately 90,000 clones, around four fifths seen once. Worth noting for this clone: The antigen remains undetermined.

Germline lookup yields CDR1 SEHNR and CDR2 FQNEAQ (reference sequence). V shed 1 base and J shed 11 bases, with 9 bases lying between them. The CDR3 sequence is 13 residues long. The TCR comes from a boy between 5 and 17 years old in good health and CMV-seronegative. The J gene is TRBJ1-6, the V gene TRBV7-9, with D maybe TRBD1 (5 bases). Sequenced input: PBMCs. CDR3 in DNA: TGTGCCAGCAGCTTAGGGGGCAAGGCACCCCTCCACTTT. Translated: CASSLGGKAPLHF.